This TCR beta chain came from a study of blood T cell repertoires in COVID-19. Turning to the study itself: The analysed material was cDNA or gDNA that came from T cells, B-cell-depleted T cells, or PBMCs.

Method: immunoSEQ multiplex PCR; TCRdb's copy keeps in-frame clones and lacks some. This table holds about 260,000 clones, about 86% found once. Per germline, CDR1 MNHEY and CDR2 SVGAGI. CDR3 length equals 13 residues. The ends were cut back, 6 bases at V and 5 bases at J, with 11 bases in the middle. The source is a man aged 25-40 years with active or convalescent COVID-19. The sequencing sample was made of peripheral blood. The chain has TRBV6-5 and TRBJ1-5; maybe TRBD1 (5 bases). Here the CDR3 DNA reads TGTGCCAGCAGGCAGGGTAGGGATCAGCCCCAGCATTTT. It specifies CASRQGRDQPQHF.